These 9 T cell receptor beta chains were all obtained from the same sample, sequenced in a study of blood T cell repertoires in COVID-19. The method was immunoSEQ multiplex PCR; TCRdb's version includes in-frame clones alone and lacks a portion of them. In the table there are just under 2,000 clones, 69% of which are singletons. Sequenced: peripheral blood. All receptors come from a man aged 65 to 85 with active COVID-19.

This chain uses TRBV7-2 with TRBJ1-4; D may be TRBD1 (6 bases). The V end lost 1 base, the J end lost 8 bases, and 11 bases lay between the germline ends. Germline lookup yields CDR1 SGHTA and CDR2 FQGNSA. CDR3 length equals 14 residues. The CDR3 bases are TGTGCCAGCAGCTTAGACAGGGTGGAGGAAAAACTGTTTTTT. Residues: CASSLDRVEEKLFF.

The V and J genes are TRBV24-1 and TRBJ1-1; 7 bases fit TRBD1. Germline loops: CDR1 KGHDR, CDR2 SFDVKD. V lost 11 bases and J lost 3; bases outside the gene matches: 8. CDR3 length: 13 residues. The CDR3 DNA sequence: TGTGCCAGCAAAAGGGACAGCTACACTGAAGCTTTCTTT. Encoded protein: CASKRDSYTEAFF.

This sequence joins TRBV11-2 and TRBJ2-1; tentative D call: TRBD2 (5 bases). The ends were cut back, 3 bases at V and 6 bases at J, with 15 bases in the middle. The CDR3 spans 15 residues. Germline lookup yields CDR1 SGHAT and CDR2 FQNNGV. The CDR3 region is CASSLIEGRGNEQFF. The CDR3 nucleotides are TGTGCCAGCAGCTTGATCGAGGGCCGGGGCAATGAGCAGTTCTTC.

The chain links TRBV19 to TRBJ1-2, with 10 positions matching TRBD1. Germline V lookup: CDR1 LNHDA, CDR2 SQIVND (reference sequence). Trimming removed 5 bases from V and 3 bases from J; junction bases left unmatched: 6. The CDR3 has 15 amino acids. The CDR3 bases are TGTGCCAGTAGTCCACAGACAGGGGGCTACTATGGCTACACCTTC. This gives the protein CASSPQTGGYYGYTF.

The rearrangement joins TRBV2 to TRBJ1-3; D call uncertain. Trimming pared 7 bases from V and 0 bases from J, leaving 19 bases between. Germline CDR1 and CDR2: SNHLY and FYNNEI. The length of the CDR3 is 17 residues. CDR3 in amino acids: CASTQESGSHSGNTIYF. CDR3 DNA sequence: TGTGCCAGCACCCAGGAATCGGGGAGCCACTCTGGAAACACCATATATTTT.

The CDR3 loop reads CASTQGASNYGYTF. CDR3 DNA sequence: TGTGCCAGCACCCAAGGGGCCTCTAACTATGGCTACACCTTC. This chain links TRBV5-4 with TRBJ1-2; TRBD1 might be the D (5 bases). The CDR3 runs 14 residues. Trimming took off 6 bases at V and 0 bases at J, with 12 bases between the two ends. Germline loops: CDR1 SGHNT, CDR2 YYREEE (reference sequence). Complete variable domain (other parts from reference TRBV5-4 and TRBJ1-2): ETGVTQSPTHLIKTRGQQVTLRCSSQSGHNTVSWYQQALGQGPQFIFQYYREEENGRGNFPPRFSGLQFPNYSSELNVNALELDDSALYLCASTQGASNYGYTFGSGTRLTVV.

V usage is TRBV7-6 and J usage is TRBJ2-7; TRBD1 agrees at 7 bases. CDR3 size: 15 residues. Germline V gene sequence: CDR1 SGHVS, CDR2 FNYEAQ. Trimming cost V 3 bases and J 0 bases; bases outside gene matches: 5. The CDR3 DNA sequence: TGTGCCAGCAGCTTTTCGGACAGGTACTCCTACGAGCAGTACTTC. Amino acids: CASSFSDRYSYEQYF.

The chain carries TRBV10-2 and TRBJ2-7, with 7 bases fitting TRBD1. Germline lookup yields CDR1 WSHSY and CDR2 SAAADI. The CDR3 runs 13 residues. V was pared by 6 bases and J by 5 bases, with 7 bases of the junction left unmatched. The CDR3 nucleotides read TGCGCCAGCAGACTCGACAGGGTACACGAGCAGTACTTC. Its translation is CASRLDRVHEQYF.

The CDR3 DNA sequence: TGTGCCAGCAGCTTGGGCAGGGGTTTAAGAGAGACCCAGTACTTC. This gives the protein CASSLGRGLRETQYF. The V and J genes are TRBV5-5 and TRBJ2-5; TRBD1 might be the D (6 bases). This CDR3 is built from 15 residues. The V end lost 0 bases, the J end lost 4 bases, and 13 bases lay between the germline ends. Looked up from germline, CDR1 is SGHKS and CDR2 is YYEKEE (reference sequence).